The 27 T cell receptor beta chains below come from one sample, sequenced in a study of CD8 T cells in ankylosing spondylitis (dated by TCRdb to about 2017). Library method: 5' RACE. Sequencing used an Illumina HiSeq 2500. In TCRdb, the public reads were trimmed at Q25 with fastp and aligned with MiXCR, with productive beta chains retained. Records with the same CDR3 protein are collapsed into one entry carrying the most frequent genes and DNA. This sample lists about 220,000 distinct CDR3 sequences; 20% to 30% were detected once. The top ten clones comprise 6.6% of the sample. The sequencing sample was made of blood, either unsorted or a sorted T cell fraction (not recorded which). These receptors were collected from a male donor with ankylosing spondylitis or in good health (not recorded which).

At least ten counts were recorded for this clonotype. J is TRBJ2-3 and V is TRBV20-1, with D uncertain. Trimming cost V 0 bases and J 2 bases, with 9 bases left between them. This CDR3 spans 14 amino acids. In germline, CDR1 is DFQATT, CDR2 SNEGSKA (reference sequence). CDR3 region: CSARDLQHTDTQYF. CDR3 sequence (DNA): TGCAGTGCTAGAGATTTGCAGCACACAGATACGCAGTATTTT.

This clonotype was observed at least ten times. The chain employs TRBV10-3 and TRBJ1-2; weak D call: TRBD1 (5 bases). CDR1 and CDR2 (germline): ENHRY, SYGVKD. This CDR3 contains 14 residues. The ends were cut back, 1 base at V and 3 bases at J, with 9 bases in the middle. The CDR3 DNA reads as TGTGCCATCAGTGAGTTCGGGGGGGACTATGGCTACACCTTC. This translates into CAISEFGGDYGYTF.

This chain joins TRBV29-1 and TRBJ2-3, with 8 bases lining up with TRBD2. Germline CDR1 SQVTM, CDR2 ANQGSEA. The CDR3 runs 13 residues. The trim removed 6 bases at V and 3 bases at J, leaving 5 bases unmatched. CDR3 in amino acids: CSVNSGKTDTQYF. DNA for the CDR3: TGCAGCGTAAATAGCGGGAAGACAGATACGCAGTATTTT.

This clonotype has ten or more counts. The CDR3 bases are TGTGCCAGCAGCCCACCTCTGAAACCCGGGACTAGCGGGCCATATGAGCAGTTCTTC. Translation gives CASSPPLKPGTSGPYEQFF. The chain combines TRBV6-2 or TRBV6-3 with TRBJ2-1; 12 bases are a match to TRBD2. Germline trimming cut 6 bases from V and 8 bases from J; bases unmatched to any gene: 20. The germline V gene encodes CDR1 MNHEY and CDR2 SVGEGT. This CDR3 comprises 19 residues.

In its sample, this clonotype was seen many times. V gene TRBV20-1 combines with J gene TRBJ2-2; the match to TRBD2 covers 7 bases. Germline V CDR1 and CDR2: DFQATT, SNEGSKA (reference sequence). The CDR3 spans 16 residues. J was trimmed by 1 base and V by 3 bases; bases with no gene match: 8. The CDR3 loop is CSASPILAMNTGELFF. In DNA form, the CDR3 reads TGCAGTGCTAGTCCGATACTAGCGATGAACACCGGGGAGCTGTTTTTT.

The chain joins TRBV19 to TRBJ2-7, with D uncertain. CDR1 is LNHDA, CDR2 SQIVND, per germline (reference sequence). The CDR3 has 14 amino acids. The V gene lost 4 bases and the J gene lost 6 bases, with 16 bases spanning the gap. In nucleotides, the CDR3 is TGTGCCAGTAGTACCGGGCTTGGGCCCCTCGAGCAGTACTTC. Its translation is CASSTGLGPLEQYF.

This clonotype was picked up a small number of times. The chain uses TRBV27 and TRBJ2-7; 10 bases map to TRBD2. The CDR3 sequence is 14 residues long. J lost 7 bases, V lost 3 bases, and 6 bases had no gene match. Germline V gene lookup returns CDR1 MNHEY and CDR2 SMNVEV (reference sequence). The chain's CDR3 is CASSFSGRVYEQYF. CDR3 DNA: TGTGCCAGCAGTTTCAGCGGGAGGGTCTATGAGCAGTACTTC.

This clonotype was found a few times. This sequence joins TRBV7-2 and TRBJ2-5; D unclear. Per germline, CDR1 SGHTA and CDR2 FQGNSA. The CDR3 consists of 15 residues. V lost 2 bases and J lost 7, with 17 bases in between. The CDR3 DNA is TGTGCCAGCAGCTTATATGAGAGTTTGATAGGGACCCAGTACTTC. Amino acid sequence: CASSLYESLIGTQYF.

In its sample, this clonotype was seen many times. The CDR3 region is CASSFMQGADEQYF. In nucleotides, the CDR3 is TGTGCCAGCAGTTTTATGCAGGGGGCGGATGAGCAGTACTTC. The chain links TRBV12-3 or TRBV12-4 to TRBJ2-7, with TRBD1 matching 8 bases. Trimming at V came to 3 bases and at J to 7 bases, leaving 8 bases not matched to a gene. The CDR3 has 14 residues.

The table lists this clonotype with many counts. The chain employs TRBV29-1 and TRBJ2-5; the D is unclear. The CDR3 totals 12 residues. The V gene's germline CDR1 is SQVTM and CDR2 ANQGSEA. Trimming shortened V by 3 bases and J by 0 bases, and 5 bases separated the two germline ends. The CDR3: CSVDPHQETQYF. CDR3 bases: TGCAGCGTTGACCCCCACCAAGAGACCCAGTACTTC.

Comment on this clonotype: A much larger clonotype is one base distant, so this may be a read error. The rearrangement uses TRBV7-2 and TRBJ2-1; TRBD2 agrees at 8 bases. Germline values: CDR1 SGHTA, CDR2 FQGNSA. There are 12 residues in the CDR3. Unmatched junction bases numbered 7, after V lost 9 bases and J lost 9 bases. In DNA form, the CDR3 reads TGTGCCAGGAGGGCTAGCGGGCCTGAGCAGTTCTTC. It translates to CARRASGPEQFF.

The rearrangement uses TRBV20-1 and TRBJ2-3, with 11 bases matching TRBD2. The CDR3 covers 15 residues. Germline assignment: CDR1 DFQATT and CDR2 SNEGSKA (reference sequence). V shed 6 bases and J 0 bases; nucleotides not matched to a gene: 5. CDR3 DNA sequence: TGCAGTGCCCCTACTAGCGGGAGTAGCACAGATACGCAGTATTTT. Its translation is CSAPTSGSSTDTQYF.

V and J are TRBV12-3 or TRBV12-4 and TRBJ2-7; perhaps TRBD1 as D (7 bases). Trimming stripped 4 bases from V and 2 bases from J, with 12 bases between. The CDR3 contains 14 residues. Here the CDR3 reads CASSSQGGAYEQYF. CDR3 DNA sequence: TGTGCCAGCAGTTCGCAGGGGGGAGCCTACGAGCAGTACTTC.

V usage is TRBV20-1 and J usage is TRBJ2-3; 7 bases are a match to TRBD1. V gave up 3 bases and J gave up 4 bases; unmatched junction bases: 10. Per the germline V gene, CDR1 is DFQATT and CDR2 is SNEGSKA (reference sequence). This CDR3 has 15 amino acids. The CDR3 protein is CSASTLSGTADTQYF. CDR3 nucleotides: TGCAGTGCTAGTACCCTCTCGGGGACAGCAGATACGCAGTATTTT.

The genes are TRBV20-1 and TRBJ2-5; the D gene is possibly TRBD2 (5 bases). The CDR3 is 12 residues long. Looked up from germline, CDR1 is DFQATT and CDR2 is SNEGSKA (reference sequence). Trimming took 5 bases from V and 5 from J, leaving 12 bases between them. This chain's CDR3 is CSASAGWETQYF. The CDR3 nucleotides read TGCAGTGCTTCGGCGGGTTGGGAGACCCAGTACTTC.

The chain has TRBV20-1 and TRBJ2-5; TRBD2 aligns across 9 bases. V was clipped by 0 bases and J by 2 bases; unmatched bases: 7. CDR1 and CDR2 from the germline V gene are DFQATT and SNEGSKA (reference sequence). The CDR3 totals 16 residues. The CDR3 nucleotides are TGCAGTGCTAGAGAGGGGCTAGCGGGGAGACAAGAGACCCAGTACTTC. It codes for CSAREGLAGRQETQYF.

Only a few counts were recorded for this clonotype. V gene TRBV20-1 combines with J gene TRBJ1-2; the D is unclear. Germline V CDR1 and CDR2: DFQATT, SNEGSKA (reference sequence). The CDR3 runs to 13 residues. Trimming removed 0 bases from V and 2 bases from J, with 7 bases in between. As DNA, the CDR3 is TGCAGTGCTAGAGACAGAGACAACTATGGCTACACCTTC. It codes for CSARDRDNYGYTF.

This clonotype came up a few times. This chain uses TRBV11-2 with TRBJ2-1; 12 nucleotides agree with TRBD2. Germline CDR1 is SGHAT and CDR2 is FQNNGV. With V trimmed by 1 base and J by 9 bases, 1 base remained unmatched. This CDR3 spans 14 amino acids. The CDR3 region has the DNA TGTGCCAGCAGCTTAGGGACTAGCGGGGTTGAGCAGTTCTTC. This codes for CASSLGTSGVEQFF.

The V and J genes are TRBV29-1 and TRBJ2-7, with unresolved D. The CDR3 loop spans 12 amino acids. Trimming removed 4 bases at V and 5 bases at J, with 12 bases between. CDR1 is SQVTM, CDR2 ANQGSEA, per germline. The CDR3 coding sequence is TGCAGCGTTGTGTCTAGTAGCCACGAGCAGTACTTC. Protein: CSVVSSSHEQYF.

This clonotype was found many times. The gene calls are TRBV12-3 or TRBV12-4 and TRBJ1-4; TRBD1 might be the D (5 bases). The CDR3 contains 15 residues. Trimming removed 5 bases from V and 8 bases from J, with 18 bases in between. The CDR3 protein is CASSLLGRIEEKLFF. CDR3 nucleotide sequence: TGTGCCAGCAGTCTGTTGGGACGCATTGAAGAAAAACTGTTTTTT.

This clonotype was observed many times. CDR3 loop: CASSDNGRSSGNTIYF. CDR3 in DNA: TGTGCCAGCAGTGACAACGGAAGGAGCTCTGGAAACACCATATATTTT. This chain uses TRBV6-1 with TRBJ1-3, with D uncertain. V lost 3 bases to trimming and J lost 0 bases, with 12 bases between them. The germline V gene has CDR1 MNHNS and CDR2 SASEGT. This CDR3 has 16 amino acids.

This clonotype appeared many times. The V and J genes are TRBV5-1 and TRBJ1-1, with a tentative D call TRBD1 (5 bases). The CDR3 is 14 residues long. Germline V gives CDR1 SGHRS, CDR2 YFSETQ. V was shortened by 0 bases and J by 0 bases, with 6 bases between the two germline ends. CDR3 in amino acids: CASSLGQMNTEAFF. CDR3 DNA sequence: TGCGCCAGCAGCTTGGGACAGATGAACACTGAAGCTTTCTTT.

This clonotype was seen ten or more times. V usage is TRBV12-3 or TRBV12-4 and J usage is TRBJ2-1; either TRBD1 or TRBD2 may fit D (5 bases each). The CDR3 runs to 13 residues. Trimming took off 7 bases at V and 4 bases at J, with 11 bases between the two ends. This CDR3 reads CASNRDAYNEQFF. CDR3 in DNA: TGTGCCAGCAACCGGGACGCTTACAATGAGCAGTTCTTC.

This clonotype was recorded many times. This chain joins TRBV10-3 and TRBJ2-7; a possible D gene is TRBD2 (5 bases). Germline CDR1 reads ENHRY; CDR2 reads SYGVKD. The V and J ends lost 3 bases and 7 bases respectively, with 16 bases between them. This CDR3 spans 14 amino acids. The CDR3 region has the DNA TGTGCCATCAGTGAAAGGGCGTGGACTTTGGAGCAGTACTTC. Amino acid sequence: CAISERAWTLEQYF.

This clonotype was found a few times. This rearrangement joins TRBV20-1 to TRBJ2-7, with D possibly matching TRBD1 (5 bases). Germline lookup yields CDR1 DFQATT and CDR2 SNEGSKA (reference sequence). This CDR3 has 13 residues. V gave up 0 bases and J gave up 11 bases, with 17 bases separating them. DNA of the CDR3: TGCAGTGCTAGAGATGGATCAGGGCTCACTGAGTACTTC. As protein: CSARDGSGLTEYF.

This clonotype appeared once. This rearrangement joins TRBV12-3 or TRBV12-4 to TRBJ2-7; 11 bases are a match to TRBD2. Trimming cost V 6 bases and J 2 bases; bases outside gene matches: 9. The CDR3 sequence is 16 residues long. This CDR3 reads CASSPLAGGGAYEQYF. The CDR3 coding sequence is TGTGCCAGCAGCCCCCTAGCGGGAGGTGGGGCCTACGAGCAGTACTTC.

This clonotype has at least ten counts. The chain employs TRBV11-2 and TRBJ2-3, with 14 nucleotides matching TRBD2. This CDR3 comprises 18 residues. The germline V gene encodes CDR1 SGHAT and CDR2 FQNNGV. V was pared by 5 bases and J by 4 bases, with 11 bases of the junction left unmatched. The chain's CDR3 is CASSPGTSGSALADTQYF. The DNA for the CDR3 is TGTGCCAGCAGCCCGGGGACTAGCGGGAGTGCTCTGGCAGATACGCAGTATTTT.